The clone carrying this T cell receptor (beta chain) was seen only a few times. Its cognate antigen is unknown. The CDR3 runs to 12 residues. The V end lost 5 bases, the J end lost 6 bases, and 11 bases lay between the germline ends. Germline assignment: CDR1 LGHDT and CDR2 YNNKEL (reference sequence). The sample is drawn from a study of T cell responses to AZD1222 COVID-19 vaccine. Overall study: Second-dose intervals near 4 or 12 weeks were combined. Study outcomes and limitations: Females made up more of the donors, who were largely white British, and clonal diversity may have come out too low. CD4 TCRs associated with vaccination spanned spike, dominating at 160-218 and 743-854.

TCRdb's table, derived via immunoSEQ multiplex PCR, lists solely in-frame clones and lacks some. Here the sample spans 80,000 to 95,000 clones, just under 90% being singletons. This sample comprised peripheral blood, obtained on day 0 of AZD1222 vaccination. The TCR was taken from an adult in good health. This chain connects TRBV3-1 (or the pseudogene TRBV3-2) to TRBJ2-7; D is ambiguous. In DNA form, the CDR3 reads TGTGCCAGCAGCGGTCTTTCAGGCGAGCAGTACTTC. It specifies CASSGLSGEQYF.